This T cell receptor beta chain was sequenced in a study of blood T cell repertoires in COVID-19. The repertoire was sequenced with immunoSEQ multiplex PCR; TCRdb's copy has only in-frame clones and lacks some. The sample contains some 170,000 clones, roughly 82% of which appear only once. This clone was observed once. The CDR3 runs 15 residues. With 3 bases clipped from V and 1 base from J, the junction kept 3 bases outside the gene matches. Germline CDR1 is KGHSH and CDR2 is LQKENI. This rearrangement joins TRBV18 to TRBJ1-5, with 7 bases matching TRBD1. The sample comprised PBMCs or T cells enriched from blood (not recorded which). This receptor was obtained from a man aged 45-65 years who had recovered from COVID-19. Here the CDR3 DNA reads TGTGCCAGCTCACCCGAGACAGGGAGCAATCAGCCCCAGCATTTT. It is translated as CASSPETGSNQPQHF.